The clone carrying this TCR beta chain was observed many times. The data belong to a study of T-cell reconstitution after alpha-beta-depleted transplantation in children. Unique molecular identifiers were built into the TCRbeta library. MiXCR, applied by TCRdb to the PCR reads, yields one record per CDR3 protein. Of some 280,000 distinct CDR3 sequences in the sample, 9.9% were seen once. The CDR3 is made up of 14 amino acids. Trimming left V 0 bases short and J 5 bases short, with 9 bases between. Germline CDR1 reads MNHNY; CDR2 reads SVGAGI (reference sequence). The chain has TRBV6-6 and TRBJ2-3; the D call may be TRBD1 or TRBD2 (5 bases each). Sequences were derived from PBMCs from the stem cell graft donor, sampled from the stem cell graft. The origin of this receptor is a human donor who donated a stem cell graft to a child with SCID. The CDR3 here is CASSYSPGRDTQYF. The CDR3 DNA is TGTGCCAGCAGTTACTCGCCAGGGAGAGATACGCAGTATTTT.